This T cell receptor beta chain derives from a study of neurological immune-mediated disorders. The CDR3 is made up of 17 amino acids. The J segment lost 3 bases and the V segment lost 0 bases, leaving 11 bases of the junction unmatched. CDR1 DFQATT and CDR2 SNEGSKA come from the germline V gene (reference sequence). MiXCR was run by TCRdb on the 5' RACE reads, yielding one entry per CDR3 protein. Of over 45,000 distinct CDR3 sequences in the sample, about 26% were seen once. What was sequenced was PBMCs. The V gene is TRBV20-1, the J gene TRBJ2-5, with 9 positions matching TRBD2. The TCR originated in an older woman in good health. In DNA form, the CDR3 reads TGCAGTGCTAGAGATCTATTCGCTGGCGGGGGGGAAGAGACCCAGTACTTC. It codes for CSARDLFAGGGEETQYF.